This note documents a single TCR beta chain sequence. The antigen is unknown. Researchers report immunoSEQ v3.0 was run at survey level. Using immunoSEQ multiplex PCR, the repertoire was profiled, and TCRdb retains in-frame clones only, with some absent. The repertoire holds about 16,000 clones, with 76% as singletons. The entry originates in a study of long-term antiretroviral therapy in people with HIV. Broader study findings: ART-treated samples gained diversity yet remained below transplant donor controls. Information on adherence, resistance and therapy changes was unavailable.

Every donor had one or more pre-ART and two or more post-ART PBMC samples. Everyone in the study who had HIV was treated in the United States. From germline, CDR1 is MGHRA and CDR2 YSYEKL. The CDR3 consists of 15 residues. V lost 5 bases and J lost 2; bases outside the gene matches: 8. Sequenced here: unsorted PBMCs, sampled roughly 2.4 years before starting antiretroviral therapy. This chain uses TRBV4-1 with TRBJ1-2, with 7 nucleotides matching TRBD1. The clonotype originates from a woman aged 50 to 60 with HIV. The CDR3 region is CASSIRDSLNYGYTF. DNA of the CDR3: TGCGCCAGCAGCATCCGGGACAGCCTAAACTATGGCTACACCTTC.